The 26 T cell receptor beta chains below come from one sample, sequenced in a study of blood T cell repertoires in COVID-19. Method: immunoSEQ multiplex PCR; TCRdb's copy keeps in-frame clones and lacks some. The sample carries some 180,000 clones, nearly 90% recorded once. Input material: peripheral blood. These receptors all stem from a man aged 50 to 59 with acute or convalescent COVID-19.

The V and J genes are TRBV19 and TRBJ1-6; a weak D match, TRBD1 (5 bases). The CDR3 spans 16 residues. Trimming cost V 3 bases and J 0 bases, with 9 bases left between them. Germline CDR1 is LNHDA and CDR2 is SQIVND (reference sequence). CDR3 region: CASSIRDSSYNSPLHF. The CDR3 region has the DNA TGTGCCAGTAGTATCCGAGACAGCTCCTATAATTCACCCCTCCACTTT.

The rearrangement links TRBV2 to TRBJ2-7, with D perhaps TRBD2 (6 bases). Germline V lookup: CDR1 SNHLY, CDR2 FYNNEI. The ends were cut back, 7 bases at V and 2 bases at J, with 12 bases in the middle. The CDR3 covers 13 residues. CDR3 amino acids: CASTPAGTYEQYF. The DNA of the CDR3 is TGTGCCAGCACCCCGGCGGGGACCTACGAGCAGTACTTC.

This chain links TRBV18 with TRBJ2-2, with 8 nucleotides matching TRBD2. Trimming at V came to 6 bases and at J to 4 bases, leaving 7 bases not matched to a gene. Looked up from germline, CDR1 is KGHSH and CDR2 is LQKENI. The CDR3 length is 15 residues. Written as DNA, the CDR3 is TGTGCCAGCTCGAGCGCCGCGGGAGGCACCGGGGAGCTGTTTTTT. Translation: CASSSAAGGTGELFF.

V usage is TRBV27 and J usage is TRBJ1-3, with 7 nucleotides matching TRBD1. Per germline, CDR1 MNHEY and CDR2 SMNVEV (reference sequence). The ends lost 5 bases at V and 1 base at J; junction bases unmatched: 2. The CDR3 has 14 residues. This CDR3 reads CASSPQGSGNTIYF. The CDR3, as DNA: TGTGCCAGCAGTCCACAGGGGTCTGGAAACACCATATATTTT.

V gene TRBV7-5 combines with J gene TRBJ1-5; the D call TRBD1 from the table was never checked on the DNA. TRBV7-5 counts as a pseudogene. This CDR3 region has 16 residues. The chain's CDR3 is CVRSIRGTGLLQPQHF. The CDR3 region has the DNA TGTGTCAGAAGCATTCGCGGGACAGGGCTTCTCCAGCCCCAGCATTTT.

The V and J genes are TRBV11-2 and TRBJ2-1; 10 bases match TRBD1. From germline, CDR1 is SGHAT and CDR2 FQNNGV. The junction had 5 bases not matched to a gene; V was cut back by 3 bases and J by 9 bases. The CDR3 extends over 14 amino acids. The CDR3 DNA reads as TGTGCCAGCAGCTTCGGGACAGGGGATATTGAGCAGTTCTTC. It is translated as CASSFGTGDIEQFF.

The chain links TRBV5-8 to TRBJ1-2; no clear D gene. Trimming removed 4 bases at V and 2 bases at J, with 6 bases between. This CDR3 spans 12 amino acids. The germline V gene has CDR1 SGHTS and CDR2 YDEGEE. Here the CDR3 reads CASSLRNYGYTF. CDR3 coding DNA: TGTGCCAGCAGCCTTCGGAACTATGGCTACACCTTC.

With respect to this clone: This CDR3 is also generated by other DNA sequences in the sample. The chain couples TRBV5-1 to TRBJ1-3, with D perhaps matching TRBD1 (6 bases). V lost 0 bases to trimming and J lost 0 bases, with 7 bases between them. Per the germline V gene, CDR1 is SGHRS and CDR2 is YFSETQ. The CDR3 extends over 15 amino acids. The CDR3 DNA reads TGCGCCAGCAGCTTGGCAGGGGACTCTGGAAACACCATATATTTT. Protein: CASSLAGDSGNTIYF.

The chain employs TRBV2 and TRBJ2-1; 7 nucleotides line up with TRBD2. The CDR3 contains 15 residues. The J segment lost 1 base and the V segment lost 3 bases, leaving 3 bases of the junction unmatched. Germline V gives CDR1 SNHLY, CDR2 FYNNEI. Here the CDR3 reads CASSERGRSYNEQFF. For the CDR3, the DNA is TGTGCCAGCAGTGAGCGCGGGAGATCCTACAATGAGCAGTTCTTC.

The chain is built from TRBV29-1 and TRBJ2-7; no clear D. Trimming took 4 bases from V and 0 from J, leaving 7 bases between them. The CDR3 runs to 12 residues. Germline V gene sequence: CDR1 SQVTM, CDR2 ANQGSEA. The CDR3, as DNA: TGCAGCGTTGCACAGAGCTCCTACGAGCAGTACTTC. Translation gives CSVAQSSYEQYF.

CDR3 sequence reads: CASSLFGQYEAFF. The CDR3 nucleotides read TGTGCCAGCAGTCTATTTGGTCAGTATGAAGCTTTCTTT. The gene calls are TRBV27 and TRBJ1-1; D is unresolved. With 5 bases removed from V and 7 bases from J, the gap between germline ends came to 14 bases. Germline assignment: CDR1 MNHEY and CDR2 SMNVEV (reference sequence). The CDR3 length is 13 residues.

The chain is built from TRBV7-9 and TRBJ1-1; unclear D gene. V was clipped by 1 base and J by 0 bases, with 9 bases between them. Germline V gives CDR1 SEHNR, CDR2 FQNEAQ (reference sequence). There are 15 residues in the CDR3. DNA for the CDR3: TGTGCCAGCAGCTTAGTAGGGAGGATGAACACTGAAGCTTTCTTT. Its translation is CASSLVGRMNTEAFF.

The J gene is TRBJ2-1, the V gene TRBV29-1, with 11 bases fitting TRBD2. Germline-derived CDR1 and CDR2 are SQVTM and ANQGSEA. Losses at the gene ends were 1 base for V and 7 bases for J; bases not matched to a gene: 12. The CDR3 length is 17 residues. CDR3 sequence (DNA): TGCAGCGTTGAAGGACTAGCGGGAACCCAGGAGTTGAATGAGCAGTTCTTC. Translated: CSVEGLAGTQELNEQFF.

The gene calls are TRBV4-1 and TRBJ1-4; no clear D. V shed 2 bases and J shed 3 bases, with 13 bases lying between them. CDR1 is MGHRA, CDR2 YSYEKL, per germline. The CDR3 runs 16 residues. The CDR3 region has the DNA TGCGCCAGCAGCCAACGTACGAGGTCGGCTAATGAAAAACTGTTTTTT. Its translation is CASSQRTRSANEKLFF.

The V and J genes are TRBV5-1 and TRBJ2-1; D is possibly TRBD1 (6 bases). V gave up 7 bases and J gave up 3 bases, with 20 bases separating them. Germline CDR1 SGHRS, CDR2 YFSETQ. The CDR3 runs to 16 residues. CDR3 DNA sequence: TGCGCCAGCCGAGCTAGCCTGGGACAAATCTACAATGAGCAGTTCTTC. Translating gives CASRASLGQIYNEQFF.

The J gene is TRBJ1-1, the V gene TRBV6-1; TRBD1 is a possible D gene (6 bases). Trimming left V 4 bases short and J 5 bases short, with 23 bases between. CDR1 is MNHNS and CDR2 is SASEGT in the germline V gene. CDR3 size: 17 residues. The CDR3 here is CASSVSGGHSRLTEAFF. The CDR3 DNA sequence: TGTGCCAGCAGTGTTTCGGGGGGCCATTCTAGGTTGACTGAAGCTTTCTTT.

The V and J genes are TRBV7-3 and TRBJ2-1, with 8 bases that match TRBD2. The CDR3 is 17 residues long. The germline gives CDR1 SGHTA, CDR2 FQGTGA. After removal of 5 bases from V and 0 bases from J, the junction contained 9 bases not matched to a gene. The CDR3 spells CASSEMAGGRSYNEQFF. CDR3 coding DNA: TGTGCCAGCAGCGAAATGGCGGGGGGTCGCTCCTACAATGAGCAGTTCTTC.

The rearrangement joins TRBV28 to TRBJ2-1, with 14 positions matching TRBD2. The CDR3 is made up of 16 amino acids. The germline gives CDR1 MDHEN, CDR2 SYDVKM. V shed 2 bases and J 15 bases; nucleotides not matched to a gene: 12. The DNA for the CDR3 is TGTGCCAGCAGTTTACACCATAGACTAGCGGGAGGGAAGACGTTCTTC. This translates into CASSLHHRLAGGKTFF. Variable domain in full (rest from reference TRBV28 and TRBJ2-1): DVKVTQSSRYLVKRTGEKVFLECVQDMDHENMFWYRQDPGLGLRLIYFSYDVKMKEKGDIPEGYSVSREKKERFSLILESASTNQTSMYLCASSLHHRLAGGKTFFGPGTRLTVL.

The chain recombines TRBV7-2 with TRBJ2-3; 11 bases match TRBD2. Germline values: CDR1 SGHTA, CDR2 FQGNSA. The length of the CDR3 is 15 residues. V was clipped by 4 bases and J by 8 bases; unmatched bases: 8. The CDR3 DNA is TGTGCCAGCAGCTCACTAGCGGGGGTGGCGGGTACGCAGTATTTT. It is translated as CASSSLAGVAGTQYF.

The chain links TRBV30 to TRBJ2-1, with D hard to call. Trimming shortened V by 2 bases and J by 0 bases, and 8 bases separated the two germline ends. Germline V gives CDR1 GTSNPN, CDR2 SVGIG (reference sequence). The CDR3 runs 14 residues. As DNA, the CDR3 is TGTGCCTGGAGTTACGGTACCTCCTACAATGAGCAGTTCTTC. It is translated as CAWSYGTSYNEQFF.

CDR3 DNA: TGTGCCAGCAGTTTTCAGGGGGCGCCGGGCGATACGCAGTATTTT. As protein: CASSFQGAPGDTQYF. J is TRBJ2-3 and V is TRBV27, with 8 bases lining up with TRBD1. V was pared by 3 bases and J by 6 bases, with 8 bases of the junction left unmatched. CDR1 is MNHEY, CDR2 SMNVEV, per germline (reference sequence). The CDR3 runs to 15 residues.

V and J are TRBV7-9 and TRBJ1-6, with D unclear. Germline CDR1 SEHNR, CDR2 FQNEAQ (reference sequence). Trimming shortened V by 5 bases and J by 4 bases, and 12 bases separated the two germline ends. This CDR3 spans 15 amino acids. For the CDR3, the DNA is TGTGCCAGCAGCCGCGGACGGGAGTATAATTCACCCCTCCACTTT. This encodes CASSRGREYNSPLHF.

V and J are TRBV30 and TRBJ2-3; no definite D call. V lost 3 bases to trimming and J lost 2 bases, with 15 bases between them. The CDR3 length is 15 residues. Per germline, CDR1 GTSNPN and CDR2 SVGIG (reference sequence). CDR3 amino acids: CAWSPGTYLTDTQYF. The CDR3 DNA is TGTGCCTGGAGCCCAGGAACCTACCTCACAGATACGCAGTATTTT.

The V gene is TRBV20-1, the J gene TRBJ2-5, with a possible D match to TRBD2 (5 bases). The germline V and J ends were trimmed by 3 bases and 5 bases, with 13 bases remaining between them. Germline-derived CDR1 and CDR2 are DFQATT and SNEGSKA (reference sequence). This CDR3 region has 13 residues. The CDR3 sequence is CSASLGRGETQYF. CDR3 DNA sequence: TGCAGTGCTAGTTTGGGCAGAGGGGAGACCCAGTACTTC.

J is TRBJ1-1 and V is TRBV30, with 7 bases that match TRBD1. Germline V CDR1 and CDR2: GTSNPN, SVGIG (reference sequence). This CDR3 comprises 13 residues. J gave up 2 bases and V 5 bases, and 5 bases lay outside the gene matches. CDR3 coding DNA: TGTGCCTGGGTGGGGGACAGTAACACTGAAGCTTTCTTT. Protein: CAWVGDSNTEAFF.

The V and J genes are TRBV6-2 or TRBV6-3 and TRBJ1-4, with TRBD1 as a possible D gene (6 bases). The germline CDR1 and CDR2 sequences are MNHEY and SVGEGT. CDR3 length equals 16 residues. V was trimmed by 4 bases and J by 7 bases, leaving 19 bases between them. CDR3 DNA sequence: TGTGCCAGCAGTTCTCCCAGGGGCAGGGAGCCTGAAAAACTGTTTTTT. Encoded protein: CASSSPRGREPEKLFF.